This TCR beta chain was profiled in a study of T cell responses to AZD1222 COVID-19 vaccine (dated by TCRdb to the early 2020s). Background for the entire study: TCR sequencing covered roughly 230 trial participants: 200 to 210 given two doses of AZD1222 and 26 given two doses of MenACWY control vaccine. Trial participants were enrolled by age into subgroups of 18-55, 56-69 and 70-plus years, and about 150, 27 and 61 TCR-sequenced participants, respectively, were included in these subgroups.

What the time point label conveys for this sample: about 28 days (+/-7) after the second vaccine dose. AZD1222 recipients given second doses at about 4 weeks or at about 12 weeks were pooled, since spike-specific TCR depth and breadth were not found to differ between the two schedules. Vaccinee samples came from UK trials COV001 and COV002, including a single-blind randomized controlled phase 2/3 trial of AZD1222 (ChAdOx1 nCoV-19) in healthy adults. For TCRbeta chain sequencing, PBMC samples from trial participants were taken at day 0 and at day 28 after the second dose. The CDR3 regions of human TCRbeta chains were analyzed by immunosequencing. In the authors' own workflow: TCRs in the repertoires were compared against a reference library of SARS-CoV-2-specific TCRs that had been generated with the MIRA antigen-specificity platform. Breadth meant the fraction of unique TCRs that were SARS-CoV-2-associated, whereas depth meant the fraction of total T cells that were SARS-CoV-2-associated. Each spike-specific TCR was assigned to its reactive spike region and to a CD4 or CD8 class using the MIRA data. Log10-transformed breadth and depth values were compared by one-way ANOVA with Sidak's multiple comparisons tests. This is the immuneACCESS table as TCRdb keeps it, with only in-frame sequences that have V and J called. A part of the clones is gone; compared with another copy, unresolved V genes explain less than half, and the rest is unexplained. That table is the source of V, J and clone size, and D and trimming were worked out from the DNA. This sample lists about 150,000 clones; less than 95% were detected once. The ten largest clones add up to roughly 6% of the sample.

Points the paper makes about the study in general: Nearly half of unique spike-specific TCRs reportedly recognized epitopes outside regions mutated in the B.1.351 and B.1.1.7 variants. No day 14 peak-response samples were available, so repertoires were characterized only after the peak T cell response. Conclusions about previously exposed vaccinees are limited because only five to seven AZD1222 recipients were SARS-CoV-2 seropositive at baseline. Most participants were white British and females outnumbered males, and the authors suggested that clonal diversity may have been underestimated. After two AZD1222 doses, spike-specific TCR breadth and depth were significantly higher than at day 0 and than in MenACWY recipients. The vaccine-associated CD4 TCRs covered the entire spike protein, and the dominant responses fell in regions 160-218 and 743-854. In the small 56-69-year group, the increase in depth fell short of significance, most likely because of low power.

On this clone itself: Its antigen has not been determined. No quality values exist for individual bases; no much larger clone is one base distant.

This clonotype was obtained from an adult who received the AZD1222 COVID-19 vaccine. Sequencing used peripheral blood, obtained 28 days after the second AZD1222 dose.

The DNA sequence is given as TGTGCCAGCAAGGGGACTCTACTTTCCTACGAGCAGTACTTC. The encoded protein is CASKGTLLSYEQYF. The chain joins TRBV2 to TRBJ2-7; TRBD2 is perhaps the D gene, given 6 matching bases. A distance of 14 bases separates the germline ends of V and J, which lose 7 bases and 1 base respectively. The germline V gene provides CDR1 SNHLY and CDR2 FYNNEI. The CDR3 starts with the cysteine, ends with the phenylalanine, and has 14 residues. The entry retains the CDR3 DNA only, 42 bases that are in frame from base 1. Where the CDR3 stops, the reference TRBV2 and TRBJ2-7 genes take over; the full variable domain is EPEVTQTPSHQVTQMGQEVILRCVPISNHLYFYWYRQILGQKVEFLVSFYNNEISEKSEIFDDQFSVERPDGSNFTLKIRSTKLEDSAMYFCASKGTLLSYEQYFGPGTRLTVT.